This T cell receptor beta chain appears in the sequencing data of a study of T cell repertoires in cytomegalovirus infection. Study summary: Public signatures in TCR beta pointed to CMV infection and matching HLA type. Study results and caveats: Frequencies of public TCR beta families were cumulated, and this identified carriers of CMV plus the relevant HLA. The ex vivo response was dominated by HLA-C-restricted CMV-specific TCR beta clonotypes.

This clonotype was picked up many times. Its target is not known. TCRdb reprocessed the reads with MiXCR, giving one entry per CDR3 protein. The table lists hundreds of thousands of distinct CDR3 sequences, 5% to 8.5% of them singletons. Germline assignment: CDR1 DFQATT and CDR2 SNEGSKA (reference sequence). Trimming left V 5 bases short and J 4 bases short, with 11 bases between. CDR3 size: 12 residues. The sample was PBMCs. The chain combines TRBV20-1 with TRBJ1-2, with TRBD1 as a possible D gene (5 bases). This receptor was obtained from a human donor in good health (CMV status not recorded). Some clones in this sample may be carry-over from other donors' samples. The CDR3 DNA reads TGCAGTGCTTCCGGGACCTCCTATGGCTACACCTTC. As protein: CSASGTSYGYTF.